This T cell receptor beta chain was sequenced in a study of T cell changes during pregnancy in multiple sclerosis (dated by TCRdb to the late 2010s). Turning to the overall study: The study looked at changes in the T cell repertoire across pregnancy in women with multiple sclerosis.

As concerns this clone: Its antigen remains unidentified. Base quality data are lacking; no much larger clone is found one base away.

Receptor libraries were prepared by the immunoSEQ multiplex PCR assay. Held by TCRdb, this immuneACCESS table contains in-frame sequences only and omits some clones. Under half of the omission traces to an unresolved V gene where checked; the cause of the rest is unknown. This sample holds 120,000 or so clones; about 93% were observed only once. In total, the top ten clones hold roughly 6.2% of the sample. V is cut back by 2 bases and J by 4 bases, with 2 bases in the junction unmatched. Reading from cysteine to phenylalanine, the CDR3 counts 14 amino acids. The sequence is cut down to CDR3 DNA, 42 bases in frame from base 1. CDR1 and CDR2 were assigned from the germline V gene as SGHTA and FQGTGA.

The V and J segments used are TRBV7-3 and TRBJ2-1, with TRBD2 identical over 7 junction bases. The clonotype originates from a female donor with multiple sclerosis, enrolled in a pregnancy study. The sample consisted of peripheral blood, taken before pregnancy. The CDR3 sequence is CASSLGGSYNEQFF. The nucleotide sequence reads TGTGCCAGCAGCTTAGGCGGGAGTTACAATGAGCAGTTCTTC.